This T cell receptor (beta chain) derives from a study of shared clonotypes between healthy human individuals. Sequencing was at deep level. In the original workflow: As immunoSEQ supplied junction-only sequences (without quality scores), filtering differed. Assay used: immunoSEQ multiplex PCR; TCRdb lists only in-frame clones, some missing. Clonal size and the V and J genes are those of that table, whereas D and trimming came from the DNA. Of about 980,000 clones listed, more than 75% are singletons. Study outcomes and limitations: An expected dependence of interdonor clonotype sharing on sequencing depth was noted. Of the naive CD4 clonotypes, around 4.9% were shared across several donors.

As to this clone: Antigen specificity is unknown.

This CDR3 comprises 16 residues. The germline gives CDR1 SGDLS, CDR2 YYNGEE. The trim removed 0 bases at V and 7 bases at J, leaving 12 bases unmatched. V and J are TRBV9 and TRBJ2-7; 8 nucleotides align to TRBD2. The TCR originated in a man younger than 35 in good health. Sequenced input: memory CD4+ T cells sorted from blood. Subset of the sample: CD45RA-negative fraction. The CDR3 DNA sequence: TGTGCCAGCAGCGTAGCGAGCGGGGGACCCATCGGGGAGCAGTACTTC. Translated, it gives CASSVASGGPIGEQYF.